Below, 30 T cell receptor beta chains from the same sample are listed, as sequenced in a study of PD-1 blockade in classical Hodgkin lymphoma. Documented time point: cycle 4 day 1 (C4D1), after 5 to 7 weeks of nivolumab. Every single patient, without exception, relapsed after autologous stem cell transplantation, and brentuximab vedotin exposure varied. Thawed PBMCs were the source of CD8+ T cells, obtained through magnetic negative selection. Profiled with immunoSEQ multiplex PCR; TCRdb holds only in-frame clones, not every one. The sample has roughly 10,000 clones, approximately 69% seen once. The specimen comprised CD8+ T cells from blood, sampled before the fourth cycle of nivolumab. The receptor source for this set is a human donor with classical Hodgkin lymphoma.

This clone was seen more than once but under ten times. The chain couples TRBV6-6 to TRBJ2-2; maybe TRBD2 (6 bases). Per germline, CDR1 MNHNY and CDR2 SVGAGI (reference sequence). Trimming removed 8 bases from V and 2 bases from J, with 15 bases in between. This CDR3 comprises 15 residues. CDR3 nucleotides: TGTGCCAGCTGCCCGGGCGGGGCAAACACCGGGGAGCTGTTTTTT. Translated: CASCPGGANTGELFF.

The chain employs TRBV9 and TRBJ2-3, with D tentatively TRBD2 (5 bases). CDR1 is SGDLS, CDR2 YYNGEE, per germline. Trimming shortened V by 7 bases and J by 4 bases, and 16 bases separated the two germline ends. CDR3 length: 14 amino acids. For the CDR3, the DNA is TGTGCCAGCGGCGCTGGGAGCTATCCAGATACGCAGTATTTT. This encodes CASGAGSYPDTQYF. Supplemented by reference TRBV9 and TRBJ2-3, the full variable domain reads DSGVTQTPKHLITATGQRVTLRCSPRSGDLSVYWYQQSLDQGLQFLIQYYNGEERAKGNILERFSAQQFPDLHSELNLSSLELGDSALYFCASGAGSYPDTQYFGPGTRLTVL.

The V and J genes are TRBV27 and TRBJ2-5; D call uncertain. Germline CDR1 MNHEY, CDR2 SMNVEV (reference sequence). The CDR3 extends over 11 amino acids. V lost 3 bases and J lost 5, with 4 bases in between. The chain's CDR3 is CASSLGETQYF. CDR3 bases: TGTGCCAGCAGTTTGGGCGAGACCCAGTACTTC.

This clone is classed as large. The chain carries TRBV5-1 and TRBJ2-7, with D unresolved. The germline gives CDR1 SGHRS, CDR2 YFSETQ. V lost 3 bases, J lost 5 bases, and 15 bases lay in between. There are 14 residues in the CDR3. For the CDR3, the DNA is TGCGCCAGCAGCTACACACTCGCCAACCACGAGCAGTACTTC. It specifies CASSYTLANHEQYF.

To note about this clone: Other DNA sequences from this sample encode an identical CDR3 as well. The chain combines TRBV6-5 with TRBJ2-7; 8 bases map to TRBD1. Trimming took 0 bases from V and 2 from J; bases not matched to a gene: 3. Germline-derived CDR1 and CDR2 are MNHEY and SVGAGI. The CDR3 totals 15 residues. The CDR3 DNA sequence: TGTGCCAGCAGTTACTCCGGGACAGGTACCTACGAGCAGTACTTC. The encoded protein is CASSYSGTGTYEQYF.

As concerns this clone: The same CDR3 can be traced to other DNA sequences in this sample. The chain links TRBV6-5 to TRBJ2-7; D is unclear. This CDR3 has 15 residues. From germline, CDR1 is MNHEY and CDR2 SVGAGI. V lost 0 bases and J lost 0, with 9 bases in between. Here the CDR3 reads CASSYSGGNSYEQYF. CDR3 in DNA: TGTGCCAGCAGTTACTCCGGTGGGAACTCCTACGAGCAGTACTTC.

The chain combines TRBV7-2 with TRBJ2-1; D uncertain. The CDR3 contains 13 residues. The ends were cut back, 5 bases at V and 9 bases at J, with 14 bases in the middle. Germline CDR1 is SGHTA and CDR2 is FQGNSA. This CDR3 is CASSPLGPGEQFF. In nucleotides, the CDR3 is TGTGCCAGCAGCCCCCTCGGGCCCGGTGAGCAGTTCTTC.

The chain recombines TRBV30 with TRBJ1-1; unclear D gene. Germline values: CDR1 GTSNPN, CDR2 SVGIG (reference sequence). V was pared by 4 bases and J by 5 bases, with 11 bases between. This CDR3 region has 12 residues. The CDR3: CAWTEGLTEAFF. In DNA, the CDR3 is TGTGCCTGGACCGAAGGTTTAACTGAAGCTTTCTTT.

V gene TRBV4-1 combines with J gene TRBJ1-2; no definite D call. The CDR3 spans 15 residues. Germline lookup yields CDR1 MGHRA and CDR2 YSYEKL. V was shortened by 1 base and J by 0 bases, with 9 bases between the two germline ends. The CDR3 protein is CASSQVATTNYGYTF. Here the CDR3 DNA reads TGCGCCAGCAGCCAAGTTGCTACGACTAACTATGGCTACACCTTC.

This CDR3 reads CASSGTSEYEQYF. In DNA, the CDR3 is TGTGCCAGCTCCGGGACTAGCGAGTACGAGCAGTACTTC. This chain links TRBV9 with TRBJ2-7; 10 bases fit TRBD2. V lost 7 bases to trimming and J lost 4 bases; unmatched junction nucleotides: 5. From germline, CDR1 is SGDLS and CDR2 YYNGEE. There are 13 residues in the CDR3.

The chain uses TRBV29-1 and TRBJ1-1; D remains unclear. Germline loops: CDR1 SQVTM, CDR2 ANQGSEA. CDR3 length: 10 amino acids. Trimming took 7 bases from V and 5 from J, leaving 8 bases between them. CDR3 nucleotide sequence: TGCAGCGCCGGGGAGACTGAAGCTTTCTTT. This encodes CSAGETEAFF.

The rearrangement uses TRBV11-2 and TRBJ1-2; the D is unclear. Germline CDR1 is SGHAT and CDR2 is FQNNGV. Trimming took 3 bases from V and 2 from J, leaving 7 bases between them. This CDR3 comprises 13 residues. Written as DNA, the CDR3 is TGTGCCAGCAGCTTCGGCTTAAACTATGGCTACACCTTC. It encodes CASSFGLNYGYTF.

J is TRBJ2-1 and V is TRBV9; D unclear. This CDR3 comprises 15 residues. CDR1 SGDLS and CDR2 YYNGEE come from the germline V gene. V was pared by 2 bases and J by 0 bases, with 9 bases between. The CDR3 spells CASSVDGRSYNEQFF. The CDR3, as DNA: TGTGCCAGCAGCGTCGACGGCCGCTCCTACAATGAGCAGTTCTTC.

The rearrangement joins TRBV7-2 to TRBJ2-1, with D unclear. The CDR3 is 16 amino acids. V shed 5 bases and J shed 7 bases, with 21 bases lying between them. CDR1 SGHTA and CDR2 FQGNSA come from the germline V gene. DNA of the CDR3: TGTGCCAGCAGCCCTTCGACCGTTACCCGGTGGAATGAGCAGTTCTTC. The encoded protein is CASSPSTVTRWNEQFF.

The chain carries TRBV28 and TRBJ1-1; 8 nucleotides align to TRBD1. J lost 6 bases, V lost 1 base, and 7 bases had no gene match. The CDR3 length is 15 residues. CDR1 is MDHEN and CDR2 is SYDVKM in the germline V gene. DNA of the CDR3: TGTGCCAGCAGTTTATCTCCTCAGGGGGCGGCTGAAGCTTTCTTT. It specifies CASSLSPQGAAEAFF.

V and J are TRBV15 and TRBJ2-4; D remains unclear. Germline assignment: CDR1 LNHNV and CDR2 YYDKDF (reference sequence). Trimming removed 5 bases at V and 3 bases at J, with 14 bases between. The CDR3 spans 15 residues. CDR3 amino acids: CATSPSRWGKNIQYF. CDR3 sequence (DNA): TGTGCCACCAGCCCGAGCAGGTGGGGCAAAAACATTCAGTACTTC.

The rearrangement joins TRBV2 to TRBJ2-5; the match to TRBD2 covers 7 bases. Germline V gives CDR1 SNHLY, CDR2 FYNNEI. Trimming cost V 7 bases and J 5 bases; bases outside gene matches: 10. The CDR3 runs to 14 residues. The CDR3 protein is CASITPSGGETQYF. Here the CDR3 DNA reads TGTGCCAGCATAACGCCATCCGGGGGGGAGACCCAGTACTTC.

The chain couples TRBV6-5 to TRBJ2-1, with D unresolved. Per germline, CDR1 MNHEY and CDR2 SVGAGI. V lost 6 bases to trimming and J lost 3 bases, with 12 bases between them. The CDR3 is 14 residues long. CDR3 bases: TGTGCCAGCAGCCTCGGAACGGACTACAATGAGCAGTTCTTC. Encoded protein: CASSLGTDYNEQFF.

The V gene is TRBV4-1, the J gene TRBJ1-2; 9 positions match TRBD1. Trimming took 1 base from V and 4 from J; bases not matched to a gene: 10. This CDR3 has 17 residues. Germline-derived CDR1 and CDR2 are MGHRA and YSYEKL. The CDR3 protein is CASSQGTGEILSYGYTF. DNA for the CDR3: TGCGCCAGCAGCCAAGGGACAGGGGAGATACTGAGCTATGGCTACACCTTC.

The chain combines TRBV9 with TRBJ1-2; D is unresolved. CDR1 and CDR2 (germline): SGDLS, YYNGEE. V was cut by 3 bases and J by 0 bases, with 9 bases left in between. This CDR3 has 14 amino acids. The CDR3 sequence: CASSELGANYGYTF. CDR3 nucleotides: TGTGCCAGCAGCGAATTGGGTGCTAACTATGGCTACACCTTC.

The chain has TRBV15 and TRBJ2-1; tentative D call: TRBD2 (6 bases). CDR1 and CDR2 from the germline V gene are LNHNV and YYDKDF (reference sequence). This CDR3 contains 16 residues. The V end lost 3 bases, the J end lost 0 bases, and 12 bases lay between the germline ends. The CDR3: CATSSMDGGSYNEQFF. The CDR3 DNA reads as TGTGCCACCAGCAGTATGGACGGGGGCTCCTACAATGAGCAGTTCTTC.

V is TRBV4-1 and J is TRBJ2-1; D unclear. In germline, CDR1 is MGHRA, CDR2 YSYEKL. The CDR3 runs 15 residues. V lost 0 bases to trimming and J lost 2 bases, with 8 bases between them. For the CDR3, the DNA is TGCGCCAGCAGCCAAGATACCAGACCCTACAATGAGCAGTTCTTC. Its translation is CASSQDTRPYNEQFF.

The chain couples TRBV27 to TRBJ2-3; 8 bases are a match to TRBD2. The CDR3 has 14 amino acids. The V gene's germline CDR1 is MNHEY and CDR2 SMNVEV (reference sequence). The V and J ends lost 7 bases and 5 bases, in that order; junction bases with no gene match: 8. CDR3 bases: TGTGCCAGCACCCGAAGGGGACTAGAAGATACGCAGTATTTT. This encodes CASTRRGLEDTQYF.

The chain links TRBV27 to TRBJ2-7; D unresolved. The V end lost 5 bases, the J end lost 3 bases, and 20 bases lay between the germline ends. The CDR3 is 16 amino acids. CDR1 and CDR2 (germline): MNHEY, SMNVEV (reference sequence). CDR3 DNA sequence: TGTGCCAGCAGTCCTACACCACGACAACCTTACTACGAGCAGTACTTC. It is translated as CASSPTPRQPYYEQYF.

This clone appeared a few times. The junction shows a germline mismatch at one end, possibly a read error. V gene TRBV5-1 combines with J gene TRBJ1-5; D call uncertain. Germline-derived CDR1 and CDR2 are SGHRS and YFSETQ. This CDR3 is built from 14 residues. DNA of the CDR3: TGCGCCAGCAGGTTGGACGGTCCCAATCAGCCCCAGCATTTT. It yields the protein CASRLDGPNQPQHF.

The chain has TRBV5-6 and TRBJ2-7, with D unclear. V lost 4 bases to trimming and J lost 2 bases, with 13 bases between them. The germline CDR1 and CDR2 sequences are SGHDT and YYEEEE. There are 14 residues in the CDR3. CDR3 in DNA: TGTGCCAGCAGCCCCCCCAGCGTTACCTACGAGCAGTACTTC. It yields the protein CASSPPSVTYEQYF.

This clone was detected a few times. The genes are TRBV4-3 and TRBJ2-7; weak D call: TRBD1 (7 bases). Between the trimmed V and J ends, which lost 0 bases and 7 bases, there was a span of 19 bases. Germline V gene data show CDR1 as LGHNA and CDR2 as YSLEER. This CDR3 spans 16 amino acids. CDR3 protein: CASSQDTQGGVSEQYF. The CDR3 nucleotides read TGCGCCAGCAGCCAAGATACGCAGGGGGGAGTGAGTGAGCAGTACTTC.

This chain links TRBV7-9 with TRBJ2-7, with a weak D call TRBD2 (6 bases). Trimming left V 7 bases short and J 0 bases short, with 19 bases between. CDR1 SEHNR and CDR2 FQNEAQ come from the germline V gene (reference sequence). CDR3 length equals 16 residues. The CDR3 protein is CASTHKNGGSSYEQYF. CDR3 DNA sequence: TGTGCCAGCACCCACAAAAATGGGGGGAGCTCCTACGAGCAGTACTTC.

This clone has only a few counts. The chain employs TRBV28 and TRBJ1-4; maybe TRBD1 (5 bases). Germline V lookup: CDR1 MDHEN, CDR2 SYDVKM. V dropped 4 bases and J dropped 7 bases, with 10 bases sitting between them. This CDR3 spans 13 amino acids. The CDR3: CASSWGGVEKLFF. The CDR3 region has the DNA TGTGCCAGCAGTTGGGGAGGGGTTGAAAAACTGTTTTTT.

V is TRBV6-5 and J is TRBJ1-2; unclear D gene. The germline CDR1 and CDR2 sequences are MNHEY and SVGAGI. Trimming removed 0 bases at V and 3 bases at J, with 11 bases between. This CDR3 has 15 amino acids. The CDR3 coding sequence is TGTGCCAGCAGTTACTCGGAGGGCGCTCACTATGGCTACACCTTC. This encodes CASSYSEGAHYGYTF.